The present TCR beta chain was sequenced within a study of T cell responses to AZD1222 COVID-19 vaccine. The table came from immunoSEQ multiplex PCR; TCRdb's copy has only in-frame clones and leaves some out. The table lists roughly 180,000 clones, approximately 89% of them singletons, with nearly 3.5% in the top ten. This specimen was peripheral blood, taken 28 days after the second AZD1222 dose. The source of this sequence is an adult who received the AZD1222 COVID-19 vaccine.

CDR3 bases: TGTGCCAGCTGGGGGGCCTCTAGCAGGTCCTACAATGAGCAGTTCTTC. Translating gives CASWGASSRSYNEQFF. The V call is TRBV2, the J call TRBJ2-1; D is tentatively TRBD1 or TRBD2 (6 bases each). The V end was cut by 8 bases, the J end by 1 base, with 18 bases between. The germline V gene has CDR1 SNHLY and CDR2 FYNNEI. The CDR3 totals 16 residues. The whole variable domain, filled in from reference TRBV2 and TRBJ2-1, reads EPEVTQTPSHQVTQMGQEVILRCVPISNHLYFYWYRQILGQKVEFLVSFYNNEISEKSEIFDDQFSVERPDGSNFTLKIRSTKLEDSAMYFCASWGASSRSYNEQFFGPGTRLTVL.